Shown below are 10 T cell receptor beta chains from a single sample sequenced in a study of cytomegalovirus exposure and HLA in healthy donors. The PCR ran on 60 Vbeta and 13 Jbeta primers. Using immunoSEQ multiplex PCR, the repertoire was profiled, and TCRdb retains in-frame clones only, with some absent. The listing contains 150,000 to 200,000 clones. Sample: PBMCs. These receptors were taken from a boy aged 5-17 years in good health and CMV-seronegative.

The rearrangement uses TRBV6-1 and TRBJ1-6; no clear D gene. Germline CDR1 MNHNS, CDR2 SASEGT. The V end was cut by 0 bases, the J end by 9 bases, with 12 bases between. The CDR3 is made up of 15 amino acids. The CDR3 is CASSEALREVSPLHF. DNA of the CDR3: TGTGCCAGCAGTGAAGCGCTTCGTGAGGTTTCACCCCTCCACTTT.

The chain carries TRBV6-5 and TRBJ1-2; tentative D call: TRBD1 (5 bases). The V end was cut by 6 bases, the J end by 5 bases, with 19 bases between. The CDR3 has 15 residues. Germline CDR1 reads MNHEY; CDR2 reads SVGAGI. The CDR3 loop is CASRIRDVGGYGYTF. The CDR3 DNA reads TGTGCCAGCAGGATCAGGGATGTGGGGGGTTATGGCTACACCTTC.

The chain combines TRBV4-3 with TRBJ2-7; 7 bases line up with TRBD2. V lost 0 bases, J lost 3 bases, and 5 bases stayed unmatched. CDR3 size: 15 residues. Germline-derived CDR1 and CDR2 are LGHNA and YSLEER. The CDR3 is CASSQDGAGIYEQYF. CDR3 coding DNA: TGCGCCAGCAGCCAAGATGGAGCGGGGATCTACGAGCAGTACTTC.

About this clone itself: This CDR3 is also generated by other DNA sequences in the sample. The V gene is TRBV6-5, the J gene TRBJ1-1; D remains ambiguous. V gave up 0 bases and J gave up 5 bases, with 10 bases separating them. This CDR3 comprises 14 residues. Per the germline V gene, CDR1 is MNHEY and CDR2 is SVGAGI. In DNA, the CDR3 is TGTGCCAGCAGTTACTCGACGGGAGGAACTGAAGCTTTCTTT. It yields the protein CASSYSTGGTEAFF.

The chain has TRBV19 and TRBJ1-2; no definite D call. V shed 1 base and J shed 1 base, with 4 bases lying between them. CDR1 and CDR2 (germline): LNHDA, SQIVND (reference sequence). This CDR3 is built from 13 residues. CDR3 region: CASSIGVNYGYTF. The CDR3 region has the DNA TGTGCCAGTAGTATAGGAGTTAACTATGGCTACACCTTC.

V gene TRBV28 combines with J gene TRBJ1-5, with TRBD1 as a possible D gene (6 bases). With 8 bases removed from V and 1 base from J, the gap between germline ends came to 12 bases. The CDR3 consists of 14 residues. From germline, CDR1 is MDHEN and CDR2 SYDVKM. The CDR3 coding sequence is TGTGCCAGCCAACAGGGTGGAAGCAATCAGCCCCAGCATTTT. It encodes CASQQGGSNQPQHF.

V gene TRBV7-9 combines with J gene TRBJ1-5; 10 bases fit TRBD1. The CDR3 contains 15 residues. CDR1 SEHNR and CDR2 FQNEAQ come from the germline V gene (reference sequence). Germline trimming cut 6 bases from V and 2 bases from J; bases unmatched to any gene: 4. As DNA, the CDR3 is TGTGCCAGCAGTTCCGGGACAGGGGGCAATCAGCCCCAGCATTTT. This translates into CASSSGTGGNQPQHF. The entire variable domain, with the rest obtained from reference TRBV7-9 and TRBJ1-5, is as follows: DTGVSQNPRHKITKRGQNVTFRCDPISEHNRLYWYRQTLGQGPEFLTYFQNEAQLEKSRLLSDRFSAERPKGSFSTLEIQRTEQGDSAMYLCASSSGTGGNQPQHFGDGTRLSIL.

The CDR3 nucleotides are TGTGCCAGCAGTGCAGGGGGCGCCGGAGAAAAACTGTTTTTT. Amino acids: CASSAGGAGEKLFF. The chain is built from TRBV25-1 and TRBJ1-4; 8 nucleotides agree with TRBD1. V gave up 4 bases and J gave up 8 bases; unmatched junction bases: 6. Germline V gives CDR1 MGHDK, CDR2 SYGVNS. The CDR3 contains 14 residues.

The CDR3 DNA sequence: TGTGCCAGCAGCCCGACAGGGGTTAGTGAAAAACTGTTTTTT. Its translation: CASSPTGVSEKLFF. V usage is TRBV5-4 and J usage is TRBJ1-4; 8 bases fit TRBD1. Looked up from germline, CDR1 is SGHNT and CDR2 is YYREEE (reference sequence). The CDR3 covers 14 residues. Trimming cost V 4 bases and J 7 bases; bases outside gene matches: 6.

In the case of this clone: This CDR3 is also generated by other DNA sequences in the sample. The chain recombines TRBV10-3 with TRBJ2-5; perhaps TRBD1 as D (6 bases). The CDR3 loop spans 14 amino acids. V lost 2 bases and J lost 2, with 9 bases in between. Germline loops: CDR1 ENHRY, CDR2 SYGVKD. DNA for the CDR3: TGTGCCATCAGTGAGGGGGGACAACAAGAGACCCAGTACTTC. Protein: CAISEGGQQETQYF.